One and the same sample provided the 10 T cell receptor beta chains below, sequenced in a study of T cells in Graves' hyperthyroidism and ophthalmopathy. TCR beta CDR3 region amplification was performed from RNA transcripts. An initial round of RT-PCR targeting the TCR CDR3 relied on the HTBI primer set. TCRdb re-called the multiplex PCR reads with MiXCR, one entry per CDR3 protein. Of under 300,000 distinct CDR3 sequences detected, about an eighth appear once; the ten largest clones hold almost 8%. The sequencing sample was made of blood. These receptors originate from a woman in her 30s with Graves' hyperthyroidism that later progressed to Graves' ophthalmopathy.

This clonotype was seen ten or more times. CDR3 DNA sequence: TGCAGTGCTAGCCCTAGCGGGATTGTAGGTGAGCAGTTCTTC. Translation gives CSASPSGIVGEQFF. The chain uses TRBV20-1 and TRBJ2-1; TRBD2 matches at 9 bases. This CDR3 has 14 amino acids. Germline CDR1 DFQATT, CDR2 SNEGSKA (reference sequence). V trimming: 3 bases; J trimming: 9 bases; junction bases outside the gene matches: 9.

This clonotype was counted only a few times. This chain joins TRBV12-5 and TRBJ2-7; D might be TRBD2 (5 bases). CDR1 LGHNT and CDR2 FRNRAP come from the germline V gene. The V end was cut by 6 bases, the J end by 4 bases, with 28 bases between. The CDR3 totals 18 residues. The CDR3 reads CASGGKASRRRVGYEQYF. In DNA, the CDR3 is TGTGCTAGTGGCGGAAAAGCTAGCAGGAGGAGAGTCGGGTACGAGCAGTACTTC.

This clonotype was counted at least ten times. V is TRBV2 and J is TRBJ1-1, with no clear D. Germline values: CDR1 SNHLY, CDR2 FYNNEI. Trimming removed 5 bases at V and 2 bases at J, with 3 bases between. The length of the CDR3 is 11 residues. The CDR3 sequence: CASSPNTEAFF. CDR3 nucleotides: TGTGCCAGCAGTCCTAACACTGAAGCTTTCTTT.

J is TRBJ2-7 and V is TRBV20-1, with 10 bases aligning to TRBD2. Germline-derived CDR1 and CDR2 are DFQATT and SNEGSKA (reference sequence). V was clipped by 5 bases and J by 4 bases; unmatched bases: 5. This CDR3 region has 13 residues. The CDR3 DNA follows: TGCAGTGCTCGGGGGACTAGCGCGTACGAGCAGTACTTC. It encodes CSARGTSAYEQYF.

This clonotype showed up many times. The V and J genes are TRBV7-2 and TRBJ1-2, with no clear D. CDR1 SGHTA and CDR2 FQGNSA come from the germline V gene. Trimming took off 5 bases at V and 4 bases at J, with 14 bases between the two ends. The CDR3 is 14 residues long. In nucleotides, the CDR3 is TGTGCCAGCAGCCCGGGCAGTGATACCTATGGCTACACCTTC. Translation: CASSPGSDTYGYTF.

This clonotype was seen ten or more times. The chain employs TRBV7-2 and TRBJ2-3, with TRBD2 matching over 8 bases. Germline CDR1 and CDR2: SGHTA and FQGNSA. This CDR3 has 16 residues. J lost 0 bases, V lost 1 base, and 3 bases had no gene match. The CDR3 region is CASSLVLAGSTDTQYF. Here the CDR3 DNA reads TGTGCCAGCAGCTTAGTCCTAGCGGGTAGCACAGATACGCAGTATTTT.

This clonotype appeared many times. The J gene is TRBJ2-3, the V gene TRBV29-1; 15 bases are a match to TRBD2. V trimming: 6 bases; J trimming: 5 bases; junction bases outside the gene matches: 3. CDR3 length: 14 amino acids. CDR1 SQVTM and CDR2 ANQGSEA come from the germline V gene. This chain's CDR3 is CSVAGLAGGDTQYF. The CDR3 DNA reads TGCAGCGTGGCGGGACTAGCGGGGGGAGATACGCAGTATTTT.

This rearrangement joins TRBV5-6 to TRBJ2-7; TRBD2 aligns across 7 bases. The length of the CDR3 is 13 residues. Germline lookup yields CDR1 SGHDT and CDR2 YYEEEE. With 6 bases clipped from V and 1 base from J, the junction kept 4 bases outside the gene matches. CDR3 sequence reads: CASTELASYEQYF. The CDR3 coding sequence is TGTGCCAGCACCGAACTAGCGTCCTACGAGCAGTACTTC.

This clonotype showed up many times. The chain carries TRBV30 and TRBJ2-7; no firm D call. With 2 bases removed from V and 4 bases from J, the gap between germline ends came to 12 bases. The CDR3 contains 13 residues. Germline CDR1 reads GTSNPN; CDR2 reads SVGIG (reference sequence). The CDR3 loop reads CAWSYGLGYEQYF. The CDR3 nucleotides are TGTGCCTGGAGTTACGGGCTTGGGTACGAGCAGTACTTC.

This clonotype has a handful of counts. The chain couples TRBV4-3 to TRBJ2-5; D possibly uses TRBD1 or TRBD2 (5 bases each). CDR1 and CDR2 from the germline V gene are LGHNA and YSLEER. The V and J ends lost 4 bases and 1 base respectively, with 13 bases between them. The CDR3 is 15 residues long. The DNA of the CDR3 is TGCGCCAGCAGCCTATCGGGACGGCGCCAAGAGACCCAGTACTTC. Protein product: CASSLSGRRQETQYF.